This record looks at one T cell receptor (beta chain) sequence and its context. There are 15 residues in the CDR3. Germline assignment: CDR1 LNHDA and CDR2 SQIVND (reference sequence). V was clipped by 3 bases and J by 2 bases, with 12 bases between them. The sample is drawn from a study of cytomegalovirus exposure and HLA in healthy donors. PCR involved 60 Vbeta and 13 Jbeta primers. Data came from immunoSEQ multiplex PCR; TCRdb stores just in-frame clones and leaves some out. This table holds over 200,000 clones, approximately 81% found once. The V and J genes are TRBV19 and TRBJ2-3; TRBD2 is a possible D gene (6 bases). The sequencing sample was made of PBMCs. This receptor was taken from a human donor in good health. As DNA, the CDR3 is TGTGCCAGTAGTATCCGACTAGACTCCACAGATACGCAGTATTTT. Its translation is CASSIRLDSTDTQYF.